This TCR beta chain was identified during a study of CD8+CD57+ T cells in acquired aplastic anemia. Study background: Yields of DNA that came from sorted CD4+ and CD8+ cells averaged roughly 3.3 ug. Study observations and caveats: Comparison of patients with controls identified some 29 shared CD8+ CDR3 sequences. CD8+ Simpson's diversity did not differ significantly between patients and controls.

Sequenced patients had shown CD8+CD57+ cell expansion by flow cytometry. Diagnosis of severe acquired aplastic anemia applied to all patients. TCR beta VDJ and CDR3 were profiled, and genomic DNA was the template. TCRdb independently ran MiXCR on the reads; one entry per CDR3 protein. The data contain 150,000 to 160,000 distinct CDR3 sequences, roughly half of them singletons. Trimming pared 6 bases from V and 7 bases from J, leaving 13 bases between. The germline V gene encodes CDR1 MNHEY and CDR2 SVGAGI. The length of the CDR3 is 12 residues. Comment on this clonotype: Its specificity is unknown.

The sample taken for sequencing was sorted CD4+, CD8+, or CD8+CD57+ T cells (not recorded which) from PBMCs. The chain employs TRBV6-5 and TRBJ2-7; D uncertain. The TCR originated in a human donor with aplastic anemia. CDR3 region: CASRYRHGEQYF. The CDR3 nucleotides read TGTGCCAGCAGGTATCGTCACGGGGAGCAGTACTTC.